The source of this T cell receptor (beta chain) is a study of STAT5B mutations in CD4+ large granular lymphocyte leukemia. This table comes from immunoSEQ multiplex PCR, and its TCRdb copy is limited to in-frame clones, with some not included. Altogether more than 30,000 clones are present, about four fifths being singletons, with the ten largest covering about 2.5%. The CDR3 length is 15 residues. V lost 5 bases to trimming and J lost 5 bases, with 19 bases between them. From germline, CDR1 is MDHEN and CDR2 SYDVKM. Sequenced material: CD4+ T cells from blood buffy coats. The chain is built from TRBV28 and TRBJ2-7; tentative D call: TRBD2 (5 bases). This clonotype was obtained from a human donor in good health. CDR3 sequence: CASSHGGPRLDEQYF. The CDR3 DNA sequence: TGTGCCAGCAGTCACGGCGGGCCCCGGTTGGACGAGCAGTACTTC. Filled out from reference TRBV28 and TRBJ2-7, the complete variable domain reads DVKVTQSSRYLVKRTGEKVFLECVQDMDHENMFWYRQDPGLGLRLIYFSYDVKMKEKGDIPEGYSVSREKKERFSLILESASTNQTSMYLCASSHGGPRLDEQYFGPGTRLTVT.